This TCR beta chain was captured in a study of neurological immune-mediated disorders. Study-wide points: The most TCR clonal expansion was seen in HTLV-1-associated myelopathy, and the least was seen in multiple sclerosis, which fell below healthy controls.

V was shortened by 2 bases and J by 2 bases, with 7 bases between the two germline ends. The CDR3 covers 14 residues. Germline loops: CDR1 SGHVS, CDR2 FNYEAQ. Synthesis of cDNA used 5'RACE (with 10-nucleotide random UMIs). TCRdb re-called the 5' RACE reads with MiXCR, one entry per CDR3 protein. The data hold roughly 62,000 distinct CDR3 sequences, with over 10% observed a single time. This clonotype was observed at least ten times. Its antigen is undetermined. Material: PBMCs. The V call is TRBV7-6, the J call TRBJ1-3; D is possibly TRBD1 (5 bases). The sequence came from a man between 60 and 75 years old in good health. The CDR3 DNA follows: TGTGCCAGCAGCTTATCGGGGGCTGGAAACACCATATATTTT. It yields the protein CASSLSGAGNTIYF.